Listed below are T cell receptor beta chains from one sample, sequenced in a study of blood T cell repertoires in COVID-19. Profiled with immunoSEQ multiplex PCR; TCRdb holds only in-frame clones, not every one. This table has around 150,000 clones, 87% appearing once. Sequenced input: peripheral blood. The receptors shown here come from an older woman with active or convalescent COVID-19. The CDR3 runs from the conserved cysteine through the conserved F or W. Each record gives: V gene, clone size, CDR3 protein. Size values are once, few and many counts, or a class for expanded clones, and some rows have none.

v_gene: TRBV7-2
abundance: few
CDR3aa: CASSPQEGSWGYTF

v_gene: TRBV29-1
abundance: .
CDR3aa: CSVAGMDSQVEEKLFF

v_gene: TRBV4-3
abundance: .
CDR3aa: CASSQEGGELFF

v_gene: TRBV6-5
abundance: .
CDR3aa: CASSSLLSGNTIYF

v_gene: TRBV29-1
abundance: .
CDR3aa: CSVARDYNEQFF

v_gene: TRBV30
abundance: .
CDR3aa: CAWSFSGETQYF

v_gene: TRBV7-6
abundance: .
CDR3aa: CASSSGGNQPQHF

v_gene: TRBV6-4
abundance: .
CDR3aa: CASSEQVGYGYTF

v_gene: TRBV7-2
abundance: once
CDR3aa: CASSLVVRGYTF

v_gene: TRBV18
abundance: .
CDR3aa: CASSPTSGGAWNEQFF

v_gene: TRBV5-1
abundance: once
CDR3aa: CASSLFSGGASYEQYF

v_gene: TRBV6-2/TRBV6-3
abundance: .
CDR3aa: CASSYSILRGTLRYGYTF

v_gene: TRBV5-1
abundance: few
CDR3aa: CASSRVGASSHNEQFF

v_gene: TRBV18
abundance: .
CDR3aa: CASSLTGTGSGKLFF

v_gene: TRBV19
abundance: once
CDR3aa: CASSSTGGDTGELFF

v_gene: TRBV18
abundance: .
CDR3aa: CASSSGTATYQETQYF

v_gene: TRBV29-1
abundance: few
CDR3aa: CSVEIQGTAEAFF

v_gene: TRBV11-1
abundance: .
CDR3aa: CASSLDTTRDGYTF

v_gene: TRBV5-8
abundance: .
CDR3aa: CASSPGHTNTEAFF

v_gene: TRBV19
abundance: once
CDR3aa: CASSSWDRQETQYF

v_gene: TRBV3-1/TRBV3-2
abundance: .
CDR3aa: CASSQGSGVGDIQYF

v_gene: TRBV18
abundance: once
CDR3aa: CASSPPGGLGEQYF

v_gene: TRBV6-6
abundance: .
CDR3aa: CASINQLYNEQFF

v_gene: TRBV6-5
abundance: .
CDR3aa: CASWRGDHYNEQFF

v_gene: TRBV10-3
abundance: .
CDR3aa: CAISEDRGFQPQHF

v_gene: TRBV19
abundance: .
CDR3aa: CASSPRTLGNTIYF

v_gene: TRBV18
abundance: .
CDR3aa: CASSPTGGTEAFF

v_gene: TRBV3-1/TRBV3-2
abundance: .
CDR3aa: CASSQGTSEGRETQYF

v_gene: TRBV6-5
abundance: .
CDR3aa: CASSSAGGDDYEQYF

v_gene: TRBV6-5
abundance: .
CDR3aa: CASTLDYQGTEAFF

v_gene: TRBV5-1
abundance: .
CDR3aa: CASSLWQVNTEAFF

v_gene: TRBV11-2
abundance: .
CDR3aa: CASSLVRGSTDTQYF

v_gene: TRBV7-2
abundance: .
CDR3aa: CASSLGTSLDTEAFF

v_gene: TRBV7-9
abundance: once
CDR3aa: CASSEGAGLTNEKLFF

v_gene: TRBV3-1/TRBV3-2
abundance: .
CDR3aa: CASSQEGYFRTGQAFF

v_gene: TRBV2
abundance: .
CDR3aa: CASSEQGPSSNYGYTF

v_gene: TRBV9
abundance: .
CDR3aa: CASSPGQGTSGNTIYF

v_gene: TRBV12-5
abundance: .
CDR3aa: CASGHGGSGNTIYF

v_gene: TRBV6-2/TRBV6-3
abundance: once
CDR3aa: CASSYGAETQYF

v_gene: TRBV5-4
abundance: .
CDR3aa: CASSIRGGNEKLFF

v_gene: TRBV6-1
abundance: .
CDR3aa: CASSETGMDYGYTF

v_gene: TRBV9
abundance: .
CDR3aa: CASSAGWGTSSYEQYF

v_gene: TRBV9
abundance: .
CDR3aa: CASSVRLAGANTGELFF

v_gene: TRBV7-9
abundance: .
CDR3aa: CASSLRGQTYEQYF

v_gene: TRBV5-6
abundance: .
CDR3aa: CASSFFDSPLHF

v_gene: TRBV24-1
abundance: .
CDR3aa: CATSAGLATDTQYF

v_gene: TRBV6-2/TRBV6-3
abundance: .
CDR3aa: CASSSGEARGYTF

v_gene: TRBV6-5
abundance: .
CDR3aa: CASSQRGSGDEQFF

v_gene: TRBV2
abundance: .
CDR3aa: CASSDSWSSYNEQFF

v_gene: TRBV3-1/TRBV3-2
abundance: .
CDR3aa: CASSQAPGGAGYTF

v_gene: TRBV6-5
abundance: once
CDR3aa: CASSLSGGTDTQYF

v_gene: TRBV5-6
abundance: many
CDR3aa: CASSFRSMGARYNEQFF

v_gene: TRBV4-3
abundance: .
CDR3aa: CASSPEQGAGGYTF

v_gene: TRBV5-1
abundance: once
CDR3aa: CASSSGQGTEAFF

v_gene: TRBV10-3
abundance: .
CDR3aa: CAIRSQQDEQYF

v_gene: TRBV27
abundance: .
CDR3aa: CASRPTGYQPQHF

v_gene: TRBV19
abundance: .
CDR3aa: CASSPTSSPWATEAFF